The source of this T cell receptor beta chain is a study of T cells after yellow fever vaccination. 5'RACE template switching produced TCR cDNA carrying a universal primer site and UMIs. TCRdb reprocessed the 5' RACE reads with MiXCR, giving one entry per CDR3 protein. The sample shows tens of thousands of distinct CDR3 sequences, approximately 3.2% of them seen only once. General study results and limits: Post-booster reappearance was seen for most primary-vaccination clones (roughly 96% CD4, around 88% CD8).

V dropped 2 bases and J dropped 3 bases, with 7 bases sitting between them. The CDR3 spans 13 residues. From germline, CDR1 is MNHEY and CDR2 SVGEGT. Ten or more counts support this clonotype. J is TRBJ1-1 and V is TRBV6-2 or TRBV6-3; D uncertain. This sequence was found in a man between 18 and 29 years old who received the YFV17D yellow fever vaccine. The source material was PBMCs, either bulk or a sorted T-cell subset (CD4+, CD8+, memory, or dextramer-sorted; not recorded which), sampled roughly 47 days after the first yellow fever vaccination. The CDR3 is CASSYEEDTEAFF. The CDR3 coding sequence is TGTGCCAGCAGTTACGAGGAGGACACTGAAGCTTTCTTT.